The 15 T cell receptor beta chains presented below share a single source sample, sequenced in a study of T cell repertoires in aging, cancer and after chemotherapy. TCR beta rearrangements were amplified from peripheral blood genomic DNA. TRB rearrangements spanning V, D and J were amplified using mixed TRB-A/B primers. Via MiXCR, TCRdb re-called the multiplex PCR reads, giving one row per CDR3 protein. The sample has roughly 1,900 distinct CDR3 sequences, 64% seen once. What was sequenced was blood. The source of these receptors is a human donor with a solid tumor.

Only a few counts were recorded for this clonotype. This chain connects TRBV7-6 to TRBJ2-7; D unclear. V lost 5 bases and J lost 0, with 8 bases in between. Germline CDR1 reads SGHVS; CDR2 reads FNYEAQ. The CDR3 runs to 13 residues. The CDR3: CASSPPDSYEQYF. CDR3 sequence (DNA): TGTGCCAGCAGCCCGCCGGACTCCTACGAGCAGTACTTC.

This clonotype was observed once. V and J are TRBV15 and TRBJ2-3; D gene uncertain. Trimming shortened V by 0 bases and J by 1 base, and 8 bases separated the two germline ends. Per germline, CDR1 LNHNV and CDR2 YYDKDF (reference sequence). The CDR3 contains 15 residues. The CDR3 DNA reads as TGTGCCACCAGCAGAGATCATCAGGGCACAGATACGCAGTATTTT. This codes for CATSRDHQGTDTQYF.

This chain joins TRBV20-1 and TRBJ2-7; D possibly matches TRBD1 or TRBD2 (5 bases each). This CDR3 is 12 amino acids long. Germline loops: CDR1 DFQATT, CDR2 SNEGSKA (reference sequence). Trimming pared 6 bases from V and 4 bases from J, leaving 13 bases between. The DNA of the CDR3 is TGCAGTGCCGCTCTCGAGGGGTACGAGCAGTACTTC. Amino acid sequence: CSAALEGYEQYF.

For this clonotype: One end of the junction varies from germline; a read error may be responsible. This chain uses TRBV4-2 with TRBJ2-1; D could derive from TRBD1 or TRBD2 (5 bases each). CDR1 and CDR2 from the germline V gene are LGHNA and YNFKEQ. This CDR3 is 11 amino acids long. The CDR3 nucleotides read TGCGCCAGCAGCCCTGGGACTGAGCAGTTCTTC. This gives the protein CASSPGTEQFF.

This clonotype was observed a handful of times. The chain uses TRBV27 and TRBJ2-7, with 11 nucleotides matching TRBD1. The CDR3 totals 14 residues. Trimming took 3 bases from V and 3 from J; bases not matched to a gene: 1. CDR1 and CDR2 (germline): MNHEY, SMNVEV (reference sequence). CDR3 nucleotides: TGTGCCAGCAGTTTTGGGACAGGGGGCTACGAGCAGTACTTC. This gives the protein CASSFGTGGYEQYF.

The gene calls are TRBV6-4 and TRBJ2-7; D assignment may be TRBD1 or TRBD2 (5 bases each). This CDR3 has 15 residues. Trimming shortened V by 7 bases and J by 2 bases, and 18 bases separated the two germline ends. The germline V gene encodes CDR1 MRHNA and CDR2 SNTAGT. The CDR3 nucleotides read TGTGCCAGCATGAGAATCGGGACGTTGGCCTACGAGCAGTACTTC. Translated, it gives CASMRIGTLAYEQYF.

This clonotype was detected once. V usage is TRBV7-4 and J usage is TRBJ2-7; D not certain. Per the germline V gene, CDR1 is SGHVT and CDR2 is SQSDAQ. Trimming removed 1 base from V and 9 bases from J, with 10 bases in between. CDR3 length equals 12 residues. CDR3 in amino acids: CASSLEEGVQYF. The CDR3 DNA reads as TGTGCCAGCAGCTTAGAGGAAGGAGTGCAGTACTTC.

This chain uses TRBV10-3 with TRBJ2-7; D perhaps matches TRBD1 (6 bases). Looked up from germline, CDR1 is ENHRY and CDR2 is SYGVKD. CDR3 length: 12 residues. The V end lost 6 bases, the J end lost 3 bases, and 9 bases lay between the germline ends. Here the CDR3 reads CAISSGDYEQYF. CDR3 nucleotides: TGTGCCATCAGCTCAGGGGACTACGAGCAGTACTTC.

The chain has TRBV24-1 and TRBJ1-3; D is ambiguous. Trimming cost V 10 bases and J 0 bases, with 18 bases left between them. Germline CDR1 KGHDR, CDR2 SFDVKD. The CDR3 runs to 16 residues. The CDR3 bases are TGTGCCACTCCGGGTGACGGGCCCGCCTCTGGAAACACCATATATTTT. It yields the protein CATPGDGPASGNTIYF.

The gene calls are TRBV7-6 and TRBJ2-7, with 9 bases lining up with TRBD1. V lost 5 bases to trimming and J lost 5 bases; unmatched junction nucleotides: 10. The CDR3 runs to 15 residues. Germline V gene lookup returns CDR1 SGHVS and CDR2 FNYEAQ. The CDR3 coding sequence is TGTGCCAGCAGCGGCGGGACAGGGAGGACCCACGAGCAGTACTTC. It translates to CASSGGTGRTHEQYF.

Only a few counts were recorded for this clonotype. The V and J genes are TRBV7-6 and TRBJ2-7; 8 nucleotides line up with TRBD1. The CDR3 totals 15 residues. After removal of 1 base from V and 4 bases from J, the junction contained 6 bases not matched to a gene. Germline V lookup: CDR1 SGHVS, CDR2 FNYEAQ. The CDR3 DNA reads TGTGCCAGCAGCTTAGAGCGGACAGGGAATTACGAGCAGTACTTC. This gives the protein CASSLERTGNYEQYF.

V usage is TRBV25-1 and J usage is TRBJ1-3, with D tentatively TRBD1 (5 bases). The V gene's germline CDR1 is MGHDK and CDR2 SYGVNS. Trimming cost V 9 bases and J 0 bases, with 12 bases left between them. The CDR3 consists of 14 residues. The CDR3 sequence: CASKDTTSGNTIYF. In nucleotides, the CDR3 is TGTGCCAGTAAGGACACGACCTCTGGAAACACCATATATTTT. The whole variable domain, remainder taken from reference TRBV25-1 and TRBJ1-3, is EADIYQTPRYLVIGTGKKITLECSQTMGHDKMYWYQQDPGMELHLIHYSYGVNSTEKGDLSSESTVSRIRTEHFPLTLESARPSHTSQYLCASKDTTSGNTIYFGEGSWLTVV.

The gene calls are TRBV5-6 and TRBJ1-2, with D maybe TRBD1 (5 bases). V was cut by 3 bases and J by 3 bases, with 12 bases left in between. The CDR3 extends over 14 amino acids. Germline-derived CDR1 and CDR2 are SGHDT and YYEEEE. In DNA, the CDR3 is TGTGCCAGCAGCTCGGGGCCGGGACACTATGGCTACACCTTC. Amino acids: CASSSGPGHYGYTF.

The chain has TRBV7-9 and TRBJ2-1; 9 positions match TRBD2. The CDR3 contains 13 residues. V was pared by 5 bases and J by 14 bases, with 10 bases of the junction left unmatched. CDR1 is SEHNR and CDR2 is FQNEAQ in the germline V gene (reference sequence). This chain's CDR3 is CASSPESGGREFF. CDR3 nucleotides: TGTGCCAGCAGCCCAGAAAGCGGGGGGCGGGAGTTCTTC.

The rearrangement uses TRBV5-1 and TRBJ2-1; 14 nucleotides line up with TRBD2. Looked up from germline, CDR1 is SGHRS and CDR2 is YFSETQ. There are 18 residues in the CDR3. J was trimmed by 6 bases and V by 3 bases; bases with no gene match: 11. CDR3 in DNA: TGCGCCAGCAGCTCGAGGCAAACCGGACTAGCGGGAGGCAATGAGCAGTTCTTC. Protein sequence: CASSSRQTGLAGGNEQFF.